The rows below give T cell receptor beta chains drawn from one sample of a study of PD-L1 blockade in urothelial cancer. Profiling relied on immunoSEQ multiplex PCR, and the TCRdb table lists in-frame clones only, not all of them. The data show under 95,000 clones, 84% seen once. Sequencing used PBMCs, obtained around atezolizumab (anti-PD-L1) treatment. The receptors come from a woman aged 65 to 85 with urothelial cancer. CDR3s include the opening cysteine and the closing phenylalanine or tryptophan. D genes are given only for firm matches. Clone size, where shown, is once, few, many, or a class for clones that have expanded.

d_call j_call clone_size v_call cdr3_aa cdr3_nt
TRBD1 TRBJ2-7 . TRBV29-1 CSAGTGSYEQYF TGCAGCGCCGGGACAGGGTCCTACGAGCAGTACTTC
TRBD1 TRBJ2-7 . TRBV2 CASSPLGDRGYEQYF TGTGCCAGCAGCCCCCTTGGGGACAGGGGCTACGAGCAGTACTTC
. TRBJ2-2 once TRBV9 CASSVRGGGPGELFF TGTGCCAGCAGCGTAAGGGGGGGAGGGCCCGGGGAGCTGTTTTTT
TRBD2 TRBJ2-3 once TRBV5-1 CASSFSGGAADTQYF TGCGCCAGCAGCTTTAGCGGGGGGGCCGCAGATACGCAGTATTTT
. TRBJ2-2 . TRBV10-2 CASRVQSNTGELFF TGCGCCAGCAGAGTACAGTCGAACACCGGGGAGCTGTTTTTT
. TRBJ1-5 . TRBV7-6 CASSSGGNQPQHF TGTGCCAGCAGCTCGGGAGGGAATCAGCCCCAGCATTTT
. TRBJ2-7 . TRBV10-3 CAVRDLASYEQYF TGTGCCGTCCGGGATCTAGCCTCCTACGAGCAGTACTTC
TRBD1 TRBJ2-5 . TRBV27 CASSPGQQAETQYF TGTGCCAGCAGTCCGGGACAGCAAGCAGAGACCCAGTACTTC
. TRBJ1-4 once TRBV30 CAWSRSRGWSEKLFF TGTGCCTGGAGCCGCTCCAGGGGATGGAGTGAAAAACTGTTTTTT
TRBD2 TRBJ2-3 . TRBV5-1 CASSQGWTSGEPDTQYF TGCGCCAGCAGCCAAGGTTGGACTAGCGGGGAGCCAGATACGCAGTATTTT
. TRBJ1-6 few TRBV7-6 CASSLGTDNSPLHF TGTGCCAGCAGCTTAGGGACAGATAATTCACCCCTCCACTTT
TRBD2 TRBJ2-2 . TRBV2 CASRHLTGLAGYTGELFF TGTGCCAGCAGGCACCTGACGGGACTAGCGGGGTACACCGGGGAGCTGTTTTTT
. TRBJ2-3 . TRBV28 CAIRGGGISTDTQYF TGTGCCATAAGAGGGGGCGGGATTAGCACAGATACGCAGTATTTT
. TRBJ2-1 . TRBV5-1 CASSLGGEPYNEQFF TGCGCCAGCAGCTTGGGGGGGGAGCCCTACAATGAGCAGTTCTTC
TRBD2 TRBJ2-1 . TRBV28 CATRVAGYNEQFF TGTGCCACCCGGGTAGCGGGATACAATGAGCAGTTCTTC
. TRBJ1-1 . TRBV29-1 CSVEDPVRNTEAFF TGCAGCGTTGAAGATCCGGTGCGGAACACTGAAGCTTTCTTT
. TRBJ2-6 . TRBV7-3 CASSLDVSGANVLTF TGTGCCAGCAGCCTAGATGTCTCTGGGGCCAACGTCCTGACTTTC
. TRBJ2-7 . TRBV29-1 CSVVADSSYEQYF TGCAGCGTTGTTGCGGACAGCTCCTACGAGCAGTACTTC
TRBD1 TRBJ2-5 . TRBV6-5 CASKPGTAQETQYF TGTGCCAGCAAACCCGGGACAGCGCAAGAGACCCAGTACTTC
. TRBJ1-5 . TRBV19 CASTQGPHNQPQHF TGTGCCAGTACCCAGGGCCCGCACAATCAGCCCCAGCATTTT
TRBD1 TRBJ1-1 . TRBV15 CATSRLVTGGVTEAFF TGTGCCACCAGCAGACTAGTGACAGGGGGCGTAACTGAAGCTTTCTTT
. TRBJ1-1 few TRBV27 CASSLSVNTEAFF TGTGCCAGCAGTTTATCCGTTAACACTGAAGCTTTCTTT
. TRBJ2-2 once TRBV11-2 CASSLVTGWAGELFF TGTGCCAGCAGCTTAGTCACGGGGTGGGCCGGGGAGCTGTTTTTT
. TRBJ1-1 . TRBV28 CASSLAGPYTEAFF TGTGCCAGCAGCCTCGCAGGTCCCTACACTGAAGCTTTCTTT
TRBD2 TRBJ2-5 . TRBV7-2 CASSPTSGGSETQYF TGTGCCAGCAGCCCGACTAGCGGGGGATCAGAGACCCAGTACTTC
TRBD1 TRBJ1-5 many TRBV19 CASSSGQAQGPQHF TGTGCCAGTAGTTCCGGACAGGCCCAAGGGCCCCAGCATTTT
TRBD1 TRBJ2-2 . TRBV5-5 CASSSTGATNTGELFF TGTGCCAGCAGCAGCACAGGGGCGACGAACACCGGGGAGCTGTTTTTT
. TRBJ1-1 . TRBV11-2 CASSLGPDRNTEAFF TGTGCCAGCAGCTTAGGCCCTGACAGGAACACTGAAGCTTTCTTT
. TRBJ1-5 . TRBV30 CALIHRDNQPQHF TGTGCCTTGATCCACAGGGACAATCAGCCCCAGCATTTT
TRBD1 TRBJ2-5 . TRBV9 CASKGANHFQETQYF TGTGCCAGCAAGGGGGCCAACCACTTCCAAGAGACCCAGTACTTC
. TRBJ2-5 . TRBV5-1 CASSLARQQETQYF TGCGCCAGCAGCTTGGCCCGACAGCAAGAGACCCAGTACTTC
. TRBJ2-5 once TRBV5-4 CASSIRSGEETQYF TGTGCCAGCAGCATACGGAGCGGTGAAGAGACCCAGTACTTC
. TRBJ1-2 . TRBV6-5 CASSYSRQANYGYTF TGTGCCAGCAGTTACTCGAGACAAGCTAACTATGGCTACACCTTC
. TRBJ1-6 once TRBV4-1 CASSQERTTDSYNSPLHF TGCGCCAGCAGCCAAGAGAGGACTACCGACTCCTATAATTCACCCCTCCACTTT
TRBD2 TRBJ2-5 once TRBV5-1 CASSGGLAEETQYF TGCGCCAGCAGCGGCGGACTAGCGGAAGAGACCCAGTACTTC
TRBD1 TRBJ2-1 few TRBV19 CASSNRGRDEQFF TGTGCCAGTAGCAACAGGGGGCGGGATGAGCAGTTCTTC
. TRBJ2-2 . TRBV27 CASSAPFGSSTGELFF TGTGCCAGCAGTGCGCCGTTTGGTTCGAGCACCGGGGAGCTGTTTTTT
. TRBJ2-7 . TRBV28 CASGWRNYEQYF TGTGCCAGCGGCTGGAGGAACTACGAGCAGTACTTC
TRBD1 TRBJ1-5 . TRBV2 CASSEDSGGLGQPQHF TGTGCCAGCAGTGAAGATTCAGGGGGCTTAGGTCAGCCCCAGCATTTT
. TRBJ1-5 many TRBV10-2 CASSESGHRNQPQHF TGCGCCAGCAGTGAGTCGGGACACCGCAATCAGCCCCAGCATTTT
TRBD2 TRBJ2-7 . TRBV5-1 CASSPAPGLAGGKYEQYF TGCGCCAGCAGCCCAGCCCCGGGACTAGCGGGAGGGAAATACGAGCAGTACTTC
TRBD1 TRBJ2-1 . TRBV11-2 CASSLGMRQGSYEQFF TGTGCCAGCAGCTTAGGCATGAGACAGGGGTCCTATGAGCAGTTCTTC
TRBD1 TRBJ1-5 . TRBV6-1 CASSGTGFNQPQHF TGTGCCAGCAGTGGGACAGGCTTCAATCAGCCCCAGCATTTT
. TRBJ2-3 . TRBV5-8 CASSLGGGFSTDTQYF TGTGCCAGCAGCCTCGGAGGGGGCTTTAGCACAGATACGCAGTATTTT
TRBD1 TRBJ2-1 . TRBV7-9 CASSPDRGYVNEQFF TGTGCCAGCAGCCCCGACAGGGGGTACGTAAATGAGCAGTTCTTC